This T cell receptor beta chain was retrieved from a study of shared clonotypes between healthy human individuals. Genomic DNA per cell subset filled all wells of several immunoSEQ plates. TCRdb keeps only in-frame clones here, not all; method: immunoSEQ multiplex PCR. The table has 950,000 to 1,300,000 clones, roughly 70% seen once; the top ten hold over 1.3%. In the CD4+ fraction, cells were divided into CD45RA+ naive and CD45RA-negative memory subsets. In regard to this clone: What it recognizes is unknown.

Overall study findings and caveats: It was the few donors that limited the genetic and exposure-history diversity represented. Generally, naive subsets came out with larger estimated richness than memory subsets.

Unmatched junction bases numbered 5, after V lost 5 bases and J lost 5 bases. Germline values: CDR1 SGHRS, CDR2 YFSETQ. The CDR3 extends over 13 amino acids. The gene calls are TRBV5-1 and TRBJ2-7; TRBD1 matches at 9 bases. The clonotype was recovered from a man younger than 35 in good health. The sequencing sample was made of memory CD4+ T cells sorted from blood. Subset given: CD45RA-negative fraction. The CDR3 DNA reads as TGCGCCAGCAGGGCGACAGGGGGTAACGAGCAGTACTTC. It specifies CASRATGGNEQYF.